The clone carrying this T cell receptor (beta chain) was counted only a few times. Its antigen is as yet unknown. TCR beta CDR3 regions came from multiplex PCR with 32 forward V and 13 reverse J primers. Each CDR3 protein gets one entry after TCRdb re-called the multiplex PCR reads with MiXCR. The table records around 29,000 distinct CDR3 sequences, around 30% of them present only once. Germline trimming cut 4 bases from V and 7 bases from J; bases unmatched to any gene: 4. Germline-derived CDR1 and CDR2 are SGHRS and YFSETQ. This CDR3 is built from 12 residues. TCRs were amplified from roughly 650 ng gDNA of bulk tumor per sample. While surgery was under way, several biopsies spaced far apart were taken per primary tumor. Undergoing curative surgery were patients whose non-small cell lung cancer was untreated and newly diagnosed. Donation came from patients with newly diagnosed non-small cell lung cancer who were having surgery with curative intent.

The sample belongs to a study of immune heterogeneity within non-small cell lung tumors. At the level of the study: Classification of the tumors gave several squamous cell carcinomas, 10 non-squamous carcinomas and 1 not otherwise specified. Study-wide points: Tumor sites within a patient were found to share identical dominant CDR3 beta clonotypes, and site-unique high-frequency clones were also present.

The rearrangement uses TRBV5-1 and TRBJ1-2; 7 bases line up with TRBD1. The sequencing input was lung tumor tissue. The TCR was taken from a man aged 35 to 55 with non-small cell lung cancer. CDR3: CASSRQGGGYTF. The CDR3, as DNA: TGCGCCAGCAGCCGGCAGGGGGGTGGCTACACCTTC.